A selection of T cell receptor beta chains follows, all from one sample in a study of CD4 and CD8 cells across lung adenocarcinoma regions. MiXCR, run by TCRdb on the PCR reads, gives a single entry per CDR3 protein. The table includes approximately 25,000 distinct CDR3 sequences, about 50% detected once. The sequencing input was CD8+ T cells from the center of a lung tumor. These receptors were obtained from a male donor with lung adenocarcinoma. The CD4 and CD8 labels of this study may be unreliable. Both conserved end residues are part of each CDR3. A D gene is named only where the DNA matches it firmly. Only part of the rows carry a size: once, few, many, or a class if the clone is expanded.

-	TRBV10-2	-	TRBJ2-5	14	CAGLGWRDQETQYF	TGTGCGGGGCTCGGGTGGCGTGACCAAGAGACTCAGTACTTC
-	TRBV6-1	-	TRBJ2-2	23	CASKTPGLAGAIEQYFGAGELFF	-
-	TRBV4-1	TRBD1	TRBJ1-2	14	CASSQETGIGGYTF	TGCGCCAGCAGCCAAGAGACAGGGATCGGTGGCTACACCTTC
-	TRBV7-2	-	TRBJ2-7	11	CASSLAVEQYF	TGTGCCAGCAGCTTAGCTGTCGAGCAGTACTTC
few	TRBV10-3	TRBD2	TRBJ2-1	15	CAISEKAGGNNEQFF	TGTGCCATCAGTGAAAAAGCGGGGGGAAACAATGAGCAGTTCTTC
-	TRBV10-3	TRBD2	TRBJ2-3	19	CAISVPLTTGGRGKNIQYF	TGTGCCATCAGTGTACCCCTGACCACGGGGGGGAGGGGCAAAAATATTCAGTATTTC
-	TRBV20-1	TRBD1	TRBJ2-5	15	CSARDGTEIQETQYF	TGCAGTGCTAGAGATGGGACAGAGATTCAAGAGACCCAGTACTTC
-	TRBV10-3	TRBD1	TRBJ2-3	14	CAGRGGGDGETQYF	TGTGCGGGGCGAGGGGGCGGAGACGGAGAGACCCAGTATTTC
once	TRBV6-1	TRBD1	TRBJ2-1	14	CASRRQGVSNEQFF	TGTGCCAGCAGGAGACAGGGAGTCTCCAATGAGCAGTTCTTC
-	TRBV6-1	-	TRBJ2-3	16	CASSETRAGRTNEQYF	TGTGCTAGCAGTGAAACGCGGGCTGGGAGGACAAATGAGCAGTACTTT
-	TRBV10-3	TRBD2	TRBJ2-5	11	CGAGTPETQYF	TGCGGAGCGGGAACCCCAGAGACGCAGTACTTC
-	TRBV6-1	-	TRBJ2-4	16	CASRRAGLGAKNTQYF	TGTGCCAGCCGCCGCGCGGGGCTGGGAGCCAAAAACACGCAGTATTTC
medium-sized	TRBV10-2	-	TRBJ2-1	15	CASSEGRDAYNEQFF	TGCGCCAGCAGTGAAGGGCGGGATGCCTACAATGAGCAGTTCTTC
many	TRBV15	-	TRBJ2-4	15	CATSRVELAKNIQYF	TGTGCCACCAGCAGAGTGGAGTTAGCCAAAAACATTCAGTACTTC
many	TRBV7-2	-	TRBJ2-7	15	CASSFVSSGSYEQYF	TGTGCCAGCAGCTTTGTTTCCAGTGGCTCCTACGAGCAGTACTTC
-	TRBV6-1	-	TRBJ2-1	16	CASSETWAVSTDEQFF	TGTGCCAGCAGTGAAACGTGGGCTGTCAGCACCGATGAGCAGTTCTTT
many	TRBV4-1	-	TRBJ2-5	16	CASSQASSVRQETQYF	TGCGCCAGCAGCCAAGCATCATCAGTCCGTCAAGAGACCCAGTACTTC
once	TRBV6-1	-	TRBJ2-3	15	CASSPGKRARNTQYF	TGTGCCAGCAGCCCGGGTAAGAGAGCGAGAAACACTCAGTATTTC
-	TRBV10-2	-	TRBJ2-4	14	CAGIGLWAKDIQYF	TGCGCGGGCATCGGGTTGTGGGCCAAAGACATTCAGTACTTC
-	TRBV27	-	TRBJ1-1	13	CASSSQGAPQAFF	TGTGCCAGCAGTTCCCAGGGAGCCCCACAAGCTTTCTTT
-	TRBV3-1	TRBD2	TRBJ2-7	14	CASSPGGSLEEQYF	TGTGCCAGCAGCCCCGGGGGGTCCTTGGAAGAGCAGTACTTC
-	TRBV6-1	-	TRBJ2-3	15	CASTRRLARTDTQYF	TGTGCCAGCACCAGGCGACTTGCGAGAACAGATACGCAGTATTTT
few	TRBV27	-	TRBJ2-3	16	CASSLIGTLLTDTQYF	TGTGCCAGCAGTTTAATCGGGACACTCCTCACAGATACGCAGTATTTT
once	TRBV6-1	-	TRBJ2-3	14	CASRGRGATNTQYF	TGTGCCAGCAGGGGGCGAGGGGCCACAAACACGCAGTATTTC
many	TRBV4-1	TRBD2	TRBJ2-3	15	CASSQGLAGGVTQYF	TGCGCCAGCAGCCAGGGGCTAGCGGGAGGTGTAACGCAGTATTTT
-	TRBV6-1	-	TRBJ2-4	16	CASSASAHGTKNMQYF	TGTGCCAGCAGCGCATCGGCGCACGGAACCAAAAACATGCAGTACTTC
-	TRBV7-3	-	TRBJ2-3	13	CASSLGQADTQYF	TGTGCCAGCAGCTTAGGTCAGGCAGATACGCAGTATTTT
many	TRBV23-1	-	TRBJ2-4	14	CASTITGTGHIQYF	TGCGCCAGCACTATCACCGGGACCGGGCACATTCAGTACTTC
-	TRBV25-1	-	TRBJ2-3	14	CAGSGRGEQDTQYF	TGTGCGGGGAGTGGGAGAGGAGAGCAAGATACGCAGTACTTT
-	TRBV6-1	-	TRBJ2-4	15	CASIKRVWAKDTQYF	TGTGCCAGCATCAAGCGGGTGTGGGCCAAAGACACTCAGTACTTC
-	TRBV6-2/TRBV6-3	-	TRBJ2-2	15	CASSYRGGWTGELFF	TGTGCCAGCAGTTACCGGGGAGGTTGGACCGGGGAGCTGTTTTTT
many	TRBV6-1	-	TRBJ1-1	15	CASSRRDGMNTEAFF	TGTGCCAGCAGTCGCCGGGACGGAATGAACACTGAAGCTTTCTTT
-	TRBV6-1	TRBD2	TRBJ2-4	14	CASRLAGAQDMQYF	TGTGCCAGCAGGCTAGCGGGAGCCCAAGATATGCAGTACTTC
many	TRBV5-4	TRBD2	TRBJ2-5	16	CASSSRGLAGDETQYF	TGTGCCAGCAGCTCAAGAGGACTAGCGGGAGATGAGACCCAGTACTTC
many	TRBV4-1	TRBD2	TRBJ2-7	16	CASSQALAGTYYEQYF	TGCGCCAGCAGCCAAGCTCTAGCGGGGACCTACTACGAGCAGTACTTC
-	TRBV4-1	-	TRBJ2-3	15	CARGQGGVGTDTQYF	TGCGCCCGCGGCCAGGGGGGGGTGGGCACAGATACGCAGTACTTT
-	TRBV3-1	-	TRBJ2-3	13	CASSQDMEATQYF	TGTGCCAGCAGCCAAGATATGGAGGCTACGCAGTATTTT
once	TRBV6-1	-	TRBJ1-2	14	CASSRPGVNYGYTF	TGTGCCAGCAGTCGCCCAGGGGTAAACTATGGCTACACCTTC
many	TRBV27	TRBD2	TRBJ2-2	17	CASRPGLAGGRTGELFF	TGTGCCAGCAGACCCGGACTAGCGGGAGGAAGGACCGGGGAGCTGTTTTTT
-	TRBV6-1	-	TRBJ2-3	15	CASNTGAWAKNIQYF	TGTGCCAGCAACACGGGGGCATGGGCCAAAAACATTCAGTATTTT
many	TRBV9	TRBD2	TRBJ2-1	14	CASTRGEVTNEQFF	TGTGCCAGCACCCGGGGGGAGGTGACCAATGAGCAGTTCTTC
-	TRBV3-1	TRBD1	TRBJ2-4	14	CASSQGQGAYIQYF	TGTGCCAGCAGCCAAGGACAGGGGGCATACATTCAGTACTTC
-	TRBV10-2	-	TRBJ2-5	14	CAGSGGRHPETQYF	TGTGCGGGCTCCGGGGGCCGACACCCAGAGACCCAGTACTTC
many	TRBV6-1	-	TRBJ2-6	14	CATREGSGANVLTF	TGTGCCACCCGAGAGGGCTCTGGGGCCAACGTCCTGACTTTC
-	TRBV7-6	TRBD1	TRBJ1-1	14	CASSLSTGDTEAFF	TGTGCCAGCAGCCTCTCAACAGGGGACACTGAAGCTTTCTTT
medium-sized	TRBV10-3	TRBD2	TRBJ2-1	15	CAISASASGGNEQFF	TGTGCCATCAGTGCTTCGGCTAGCGGGGGTAATGAGCAGTTCTTC
many	TRBV27	TRBD2	TRBJ2-5	15	CASSRRTSGQETQYF	TGTGCCAGCAGTCGCCGGACTAGCGGGCAAGAGACCCAGTACTTC
-	TRBV6-1	-	TRBJ2-5	15	CGRGQGCRGEDTQYF	TGTGGCAGGGGTCAAGGGTGCCGGGGTGAAGATACGCAGTACTTC
-	TRBV6-4	TRBD2	TRBJ2-3	14	CAGSGERYQDTQYF	TGTGCCGGCAGCGGGGAGCGATACCAAGATACGCAGTATTTT
-	TRBV7-2	TRBD2	TRBJ2-7	17	CASSLSSSTSGYNEQYF	TGTGCCAGCAGCTTAAGTTCGTCGACTAGCGGCTACAATGAGCAGTACTTC
-	TRBV5-1	-	TRBJ2-4	16	CASSLMGLWSADTQYF	TGCGCCAGCAGCCTCATGGGGCTGTGGTCCGCAGATACTCAGTACTTC
many	TRBV20-1	TRBD2	TRBJ2-1	14	CSEEAGGLVNEQFF	TGCAGCGAGGAGGCGGGAGGGCTGGTCAATGAGCAGTTCTTC
-	TRBV5-1	-	TRBJ2-3	13	CAWRRSVKDTQYF	TGCGCCTGGAGGCGGTCAGTAAAAGATACGCAGTATTTT